The 12 T cell receptor beta chains in this list originate from one sample, sequenced in a study of Tregs in tolerant kidney transplant recipients. CFSE-labeled recipient PBMCs were cultured roughly 6 days with irradiated graft donor PBMCs, then FACS-sorted. Antigen specificity for these receptors is unknown. TCRdb's copy holds only in-frame clones and misses some; the assay was immunoSEQ multiplex PCR. This sample has 15,000 to 18,000 clones, with 45% to 55% found just once. This specimen consisted of CD4+ T cells from blood cultured with allogeneic cells, obtained before the transplant. The receptors here all came from a human patient who received a combined kidney and bone marrow transplant.

This clone was detected only a few times. The rearrangement uses TRBV11-2 and TRBJ1-1; D remains unclear. This CDR3 contains 13 residues. The V gene's germline CDR1 is SGHAT and CDR2 FQNNGV. Trimming took off 3 bases at V and 3 bases at J, with 8 bases between the two ends. The CDR3 loop reads CASSFGLDTEAFF. The CDR3 DNA reads TGTGCCAGCAGCTTCGGACTGGACACTGAAGCTTTCTTT.

This chain joins TRBV7-2 and TRBJ2-1, with TRBD2 matching over 8 bases. Germline V CDR1 and CDR2: SGHTA, FQGNSA. With V trimmed by 5 bases and J by 7 bases, 7 bases remained unmatched. The CDR3 is 14 residues long. The CDR3 region is CASSTGGSKNEQFF. CDR3 DNA sequence: TGTGCCAGCAGCACGGGGGGGTCCAAAAATGAGCAGTTCTTC. The full variable domain, rest sourced from reference TRBV7-2 and TRBJ2-1, is GAGVSQSPSNKVTEKGKDVELRCDPISGHTALYWYRQSLGQGLEFLIYFQGNSAPDKSGLPSDRFSAERTGGSVSTLTIQRTQQEDSAVYLCASSTGGSKNEQFFGPGTRLTVL.

This clone was counted only a few times. The chain joins TRBV21-1 to TRBJ1-1; TRBD1 reflects the table's D call only, with no check against the DNA. TRBV21-1 is deemed a pseudogene. The CDR3 runs 17 residues. This CDR3 is CASSNLTGGYQNTEAFF. CDR3 nucleotide sequence: TGTGCCAGCAGCAACCTGACAGGGGGCTATCAGAACACTGAAGCTTTCTTT.

This clone was picked up a small number of times. The gene calls are TRBV11-3 and TRBJ2-7, with 7 bases lining up with TRBD1. The germline V gene encodes CDR1 SGHNT and CDR2 YENEEA. V lost 5 bases to trimming and J lost 4 bases; unmatched junction nucleotides: 2. The CDR3 contains 12 residues. The CDR3 sequence: CASSQTGYEQYF. The CDR3 DNA is TGTGCCAGCAGCCAGACAGGGTACGAGCAGTACTTC.

By proportion, this clone is medium-sized. V usage is TRBV19 and J usage is TRBJ2-2, with 12 bases aligning to TRBD2. Germline values: CDR1 LNHDA, CDR2 SQIVND (reference sequence). With V trimmed by 9 bases and J by 1 base, 9 bases remained unmatched. The CDR3 is made up of 17 amino acids. The CDR3 DNA reads as TGTGCCAGCACCTACACTAGCGGGAGGTTGAACACCGGGGAGCTGTTTTTT. Translation gives CASTYTSGRLNTGELFF.

This clone came up a few times. This chain uses TRBV6-5 with TRBJ2-3; perhaps TRBD2 as D (6 bases). From germline, CDR1 is MNHEY and CDR2 SVGAGI. The CDR3 extends over 15 amino acids. Deletions cut 2 bases from V and 2 bases from J, with 11 bases between. For the CDR3, the DNA is TGTGCCAGCAGTTACGGGAGGTGGGACACAGATACGCAGTATTTT. Its translation is CASSYGRWDTDTQYF.

This chain links TRBV18 with TRBJ2-7; TRBD1 matches 8 bases. The length of the CDR3 is 13 residues. CDR1 is KGHSH and CDR2 is LQKENI in the germline V gene. V dropped 6 bases and J dropped 6; count of bases not matched to a gene: 7. CDR3 region: CASSRTGRSEQYF. CDR3 nucleotide sequence: TGTGCCAGCTCTAGGACAGGGCGGAGCGAGCAGTACTTC.

This chain connects TRBV28 to TRBJ1-5; TRBD1 matches at 9 bases. Germline V gives CDR1 MDHEN, CDR2 SYDVKM. V gave up 7 bases and J gave up 4 bases; unmatched junction bases: 5. This CDR3 is built from 14 residues. CDR3 nucleotide sequence: TGTGCCAGCACCTCGGGACAGGGTAATCAGCCCCAGCATTTT. Its protein is CASTSGQGNQPQHF.

The chain couples TRBV4-1 to TRBJ2-2, with 10 bases lining up with TRBD2. The V segment lost 4 bases and the J segment 4 bases; nucleotides outside the gene matches: 12. The germline CDR1 and CDR2 sequences are MGHRA and YSYEKL. The CDR3 has 18 amino acids. DNA of the CDR3: TGCGCCAGCAGCCGTGGGGGGATAGCGGGAGGAGGCACCGGGGAGCTGTTTTTT. Amino acid sequence: CASSRGGIAGGGTGELFF.

The chain combines TRBV7-9 with TRBJ1-4; 10 nucleotides agree with TRBD1. The V gene's germline CDR1 is SEHNR and CDR2 FQNEAQ (reference sequence). The CDR3 sequence is 18 residues long. J was trimmed by 2 bases and V by 1 base; bases with no gene match: 7. The CDR3 spells CASSLGSTGGWTNEKLFF. CDR3 coding DNA: TGTGCCAGCAGCTTAGGTTCGACAGGGGGCTGGACTAATGAAAAACTGTTTTTT.

This chain links TRBV11-2 with TRBJ2-3; TRBD2 aligns across 10 bases. The CDR3 has 15 amino acids. Looked up from germline, CDR1 is SGHAT and CDR2 is FQNNGV. V lost 1 base to trimming and J lost 8 bases; unmatched junction nucleotides: 6. The DNA of the CDR3 is TGTGCCAGCAGCTTAGTGGGGACTAGCGAGGGTACGCAGTATTTT. Its protein product is CASSLVGTSEGTQYF.

The rearrangement joins TRBV18 to TRBJ1-1; perhaps TRBD1 as D (6 bases). Germline CDR1 and CDR2: KGHSH and LQKENI. There are 14 residues in the CDR3. With 1 base removed from V and 4 bases from J, the gap between germline ends came to 10 bases. The CDR3 reads CASSPLTGITEAFF. In DNA form, the CDR3 reads TGTGCCAGCTCACCACTAACAGGGATCACTGAAGCTTTCTTT.